This T cell receptor (beta chain) was sequenced during a study of T cells in Graves' hyperthyroidism and ophthalmopathy. Study-level findings and limits: Blood also carried most thyroid clonotypes expanded above 0.001. Model-based prediction identified ophthalmopathy a median 6.5 months prior to its onset.

Patients were aged 18 to 65, had disease duration under 2 months, and had newly diagnosed hyperthyroidism. Uncontrolled infection, other autoimmune disease, pregnancy or lactation led to exclusion. TCR beta CDR3 sequences were amplified from RNA transcripts. In the first-round RT-PCR of the TCR CDR3, the HTBI primer set was used. In TCRdb, the multiplex PCR reads were re-called with MiXCR into one record per CDR3 protein. The sample records roughly 580,000 distinct CDR3 sequences, more than 45% being singletons. To note about this clonotype: What it binds is not known.

The CDR3 is 16 amino acids. V was clipped by 4 bases and J by 3 bases, with 18 bases between them. The germline V gene has CDR1 MGHDK and CDR2 SYGVNS. The origin of this receptor is a woman aged 18-35 years with Graves' hyperthyroidism. The chain has TRBV25-1 and TRBJ1-2; D call uncertain. The specimen was peripheral blood or thyroid tissue (not recorded which). CDR3 DNA sequence: TGTGCCAGCAGTGCTAGAGACGGGAGTGGGTACTATGGCTACACCTTC. It yields the protein CASSARDGSGYYGYTF.